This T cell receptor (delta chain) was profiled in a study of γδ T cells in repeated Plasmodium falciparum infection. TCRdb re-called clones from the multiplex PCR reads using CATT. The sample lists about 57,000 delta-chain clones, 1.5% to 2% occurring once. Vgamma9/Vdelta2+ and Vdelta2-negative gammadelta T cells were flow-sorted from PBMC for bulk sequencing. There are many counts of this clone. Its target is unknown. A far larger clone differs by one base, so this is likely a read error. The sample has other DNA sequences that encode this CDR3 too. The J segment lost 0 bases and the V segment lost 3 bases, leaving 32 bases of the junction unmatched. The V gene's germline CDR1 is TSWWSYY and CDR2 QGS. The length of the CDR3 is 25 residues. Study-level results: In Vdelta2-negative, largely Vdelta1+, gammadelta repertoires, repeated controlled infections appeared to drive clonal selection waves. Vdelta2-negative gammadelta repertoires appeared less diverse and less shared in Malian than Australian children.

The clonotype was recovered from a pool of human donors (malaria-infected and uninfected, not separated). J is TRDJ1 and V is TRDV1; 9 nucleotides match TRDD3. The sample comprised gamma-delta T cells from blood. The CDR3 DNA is TGTGCTCTTGGGGAGGCGGGCCTACACCTGGGGGATGAAGTGAGGAGGCCATTGTACACCGATAAACTCATCTTT. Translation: CALGEAGLHLGDEVRRPLYTDKLIF.